This T cell receptor (beta chain) came from a study of cytomegalovirus exposure and HLA in healthy donors. The germline V gene encodes CDR1 SGHVS and CDR2 FQNEAQ. This CDR3 is 13 amino acids long. The V and J ends lost 5 bases and 9 bases, in that order; junction bases with no gene match: 8. As concerns this clone: Its specificity is not known.

Study outcomes and limitations: As was reported, the HLA-A and HLA-B alleles of most subjects were accurately predicted from TCR beta sequences.

PCR was performed using 60 Vbeta and 13 Jbeta primers. Assay: immunoSEQ multiplex PCR; the TCRdb copy retains only in-frame clones and omits some. The sample carries approximately 150,000 clones, approximately 62% recorded once. The sequence was collected from a man between 50 and 59 years old in good health and CMV-seronegative. The specimen was PBMCs. The V gene is TRBV7-8, the J gene TRBJ2-7, with TRBD1 matching 9 bases. CDR3 sequence: CASSRDRDQAQYF. CDR3 DNA sequence: TGTGCCAGCAGCCGGGACAGGGATCAAGCGCAGTACTTC.